One sample yielded the 7 T cell receptor beta chains listed below, sequenced in a study of blood T cell repertoires in COVID-19. The repertoire was sequenced with immunoSEQ multiplex PCR; TCRdb's copy has only in-frame clones and lacks some. The sample lists approximately 310,000 clones, more than 75% occurring once. The sequenced sample was peripheral blood. The receptor set was obtained from a man aged 50 to 59 with active or convalescent COVID-19.

The chain couples TRBV4-3 to TRBJ1-4; 9 positions match TRBD1. The junction had 17 bases not matched to a gene; V was cut back by 3 bases and J by 6 bases. CDR1 is LGHNA and CDR2 is YSLEER in the germline V gene. The CDR3 is 19 amino acids. The CDR3 DNA reads TGCGCCAGCAGCCAGAACTCGGGACAGGGCATGTGGGGGTATGAAAAACTGTTTTTT. Encoded protein: CASSQNSGQGMWGYEKLFF.

This chain uses TRBV2 with TRBJ2-7; 9 positions agree with TRBD1. CDR1 is SNHLY and CDR2 is FYNNEI in the germline V gene. With V trimmed by 3 bases and J by 7 bases, 7 bases remained unmatched. This CDR3 region has 14 residues. CDR3 sequence reads: CASSEAQGAGEQYF. CDR3 DNA sequence: TGTGCCAGCAGTGAGGCACAGGGGGCGGGTGAGCAGTACTTC. The full variable domain, rest sourced from reference TRBV2 and TRBJ2-7, is EPEVTQTPSHQVTQMGQEVILRCVPISNHLYFYWYRQILGQKVEFLVSFYNNEISEKSEIFDDQFSVERPDGSNFTLKIRSTKLEDSAMYFCASSEAQGAGEQYFGPGTRLTVT.

CDR3 loop: CASRPDRAGYGYTF. CDR3 nucleotides: TGTGCCAGCAGACCGGACAGGGCAGGCTATGGCTACACCTTC. This sequence joins TRBV6-4 and TRBJ1-2, with 8 bases fitting TRBD1. V gave up 6 bases and J gave up 4 bases; unmatched junction bases: 7. The CDR3 has 14 amino acids. The germline CDR1 and CDR2 sequences are MRHNA and SNTAGT.

The rearrangement joins TRBV28 to TRBJ2-1, with a weak D call TRBD1 (6 bases). This CDR3 comprises 15 residues. Deletions cut 3 bases from V and 9 bases from J, with 18 bases between. Germline lookup yields CDR1 MDHEN and CDR2 SYDVKM. CDR3 amino acids: CASSLETGRRGEQFF. DNA of the CDR3: TGTGCCAGCAGTTTGGAGACAGGCCGGAGAGGTGAGCAGTTCTTC.

The chain has TRBV28 and TRBJ2-2, with 14 bases lining up with TRBD2. Germline CDR1 MDHEN, CDR2 SYDVKM. The CDR3 spans 15 residues. J lost 6 bases, V lost 3 bases, and 0 bases had no gene match. CDR3 region: CASSLGLAGAGELFF. CDR3 nucleotides: TGTGCCAGCAGTTTGGGACTAGCGGGAGCCGGGGAGCTGTTTTTT.

The chain has TRBV10-3 and TRBJ2-3, with 10 bases that match TRBD2. Trimming at V came to 6 bases and at J to 2 bases, leaving 2 bases not matched to a gene. The CDR3 covers 14 residues. The germline gives CDR1 ENHRY, CDR2 SYGVKD. DNA of the CDR3: TGTGCCATCAGACTAGCGGGACCCACAGATACGCAGTATTTT. Its protein is CAIRLAGPTDTQYF.

The gene calls are TRBV5-1 and TRBJ1-3, with D perhaps TRBD1 (5 bases). V gave up 3 bases and J gave up 4 bases, with 8 bases separating them. Germline CDR1 is SGHRS and CDR2 is YFSETQ. The CDR3 is 13 amino acids. This CDR3 is CASSWGPGNTIYF. CDR3 DNA sequence: TGCGCCAGCAGCTGGGGCCCGGGAAACACCATATATTTT.